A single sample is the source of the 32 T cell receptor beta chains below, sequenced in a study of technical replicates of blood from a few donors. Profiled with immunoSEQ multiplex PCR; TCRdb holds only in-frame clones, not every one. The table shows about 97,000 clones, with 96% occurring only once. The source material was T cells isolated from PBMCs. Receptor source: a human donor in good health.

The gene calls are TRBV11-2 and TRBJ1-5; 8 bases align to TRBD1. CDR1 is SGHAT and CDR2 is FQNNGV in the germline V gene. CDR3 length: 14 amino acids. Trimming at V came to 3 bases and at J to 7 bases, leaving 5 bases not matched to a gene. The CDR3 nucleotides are TGTGCCAGCAGCTTGGCAGGGGGCGGACAGCCCCAGCATTTT. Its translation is CASSLAGGGQPQHF. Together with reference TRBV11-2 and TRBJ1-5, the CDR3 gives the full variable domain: EAGVAQSPRYKIIEKRQSVAFWCNPISGHATLYWYQQILGQGPKLLIQFQNNGVVDDSQLPKDRFSAERLKGVDSTLKIQPAKLEDSAVYLCASSLAGGGQPQHFGDGTRLSIL.

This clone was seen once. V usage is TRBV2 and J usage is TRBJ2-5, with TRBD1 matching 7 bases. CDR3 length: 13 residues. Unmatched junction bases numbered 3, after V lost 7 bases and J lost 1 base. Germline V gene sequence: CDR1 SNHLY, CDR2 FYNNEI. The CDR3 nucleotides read TGTGCCAGCAACCGGGACAGCCAAGAGACCCAGTACTTC. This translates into CASNRDSQETQYF. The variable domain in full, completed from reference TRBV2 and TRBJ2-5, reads EPEVTQTPSHQVTQMGQEVILRCVPISNHLYFYWYRQILGQKVEFLVSFYNNEISEKSEIFDDQFSVERPDGSNFTLKIRSTKLEDSAMYFCASNRDSQETQYFGPGTRLLVL.

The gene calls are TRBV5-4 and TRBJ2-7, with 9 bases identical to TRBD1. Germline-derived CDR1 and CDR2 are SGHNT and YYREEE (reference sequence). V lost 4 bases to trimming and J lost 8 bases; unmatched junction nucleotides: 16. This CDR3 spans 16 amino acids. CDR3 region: CASSTKGRDRVRKQYF. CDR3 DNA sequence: TGTGCCAGCAGCACCAAGGGCCGGGACAGGGTTCGTAAGCAGTACTTC.

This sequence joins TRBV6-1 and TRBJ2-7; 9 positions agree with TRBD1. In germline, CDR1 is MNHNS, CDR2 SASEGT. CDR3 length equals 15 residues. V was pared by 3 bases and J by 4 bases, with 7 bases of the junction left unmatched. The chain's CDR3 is CASSELGTGTYEQYF. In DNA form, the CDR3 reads TGTGCCAGCAGTGAGTTGGGGACAGGGACTTACGAGCAGTACTTC.

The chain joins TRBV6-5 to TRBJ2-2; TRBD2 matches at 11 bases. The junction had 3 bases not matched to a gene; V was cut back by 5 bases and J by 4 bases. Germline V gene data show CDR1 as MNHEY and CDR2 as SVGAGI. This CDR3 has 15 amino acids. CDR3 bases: TGTGCCAGCAGTCGTACTAGCGGGAGCACCGGGGAGCTGTTTTTT. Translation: CASSRTSGSTGELFF.

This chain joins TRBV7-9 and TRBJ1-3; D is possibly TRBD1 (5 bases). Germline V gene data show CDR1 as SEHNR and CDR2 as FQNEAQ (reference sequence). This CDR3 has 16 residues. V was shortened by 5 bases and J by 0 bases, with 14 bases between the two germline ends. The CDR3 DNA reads TGTGCCAGCAGCGCGACAGTTCCGAGCTCTGGAAACACCATATATTTT. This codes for CASSATVPSSGNTIYF.

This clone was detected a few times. CDR3 sequence: CASRPTGGVPHEQYF. The CDR3 bases are TGTGCCAGTAGGCCGACAGGGGGTGTCCCCCACGAGCAGTACTTC. This rearrangement joins TRBV19 to TRBJ2-7; 9 bases agree with TRBD1. The V segment lost 6 bases and the J segment 5 bases; nucleotides outside the gene matches: 11. The V gene's germline CDR1 is LNHDA and CDR2 SQIVND (reference sequence). The CDR3 totals 15 residues.

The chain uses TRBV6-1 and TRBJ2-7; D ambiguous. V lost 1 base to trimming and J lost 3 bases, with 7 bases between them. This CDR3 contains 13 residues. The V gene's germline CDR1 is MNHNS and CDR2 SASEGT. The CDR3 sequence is CASSEDLGYEQYF. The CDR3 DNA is TGTGCCAGCAGTGAAGATCTAGGCTACGAGCAGTACTTC.

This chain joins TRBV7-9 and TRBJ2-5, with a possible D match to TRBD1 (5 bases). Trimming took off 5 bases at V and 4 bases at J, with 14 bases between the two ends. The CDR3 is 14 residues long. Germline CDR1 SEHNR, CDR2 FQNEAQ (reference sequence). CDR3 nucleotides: TGTGCCAGCAGCCAGCCAGGGTGGCGAGAGACCCAGTACTTC. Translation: CASSQPGWRETQYF.

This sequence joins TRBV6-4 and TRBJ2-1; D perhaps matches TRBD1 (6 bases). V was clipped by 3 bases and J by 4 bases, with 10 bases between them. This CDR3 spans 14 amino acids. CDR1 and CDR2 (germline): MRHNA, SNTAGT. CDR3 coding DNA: TGTGCCAGCAGTGAACAGGGCTCGTACAATGAGCAGTTCTTC. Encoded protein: CASSEQGSYNEQFF.

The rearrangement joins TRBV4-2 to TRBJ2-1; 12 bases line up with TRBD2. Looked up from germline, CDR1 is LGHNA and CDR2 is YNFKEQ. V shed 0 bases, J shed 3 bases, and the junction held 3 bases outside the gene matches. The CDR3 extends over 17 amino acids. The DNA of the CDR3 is TGTGCCAGCAGCCAAGACCTAGCGGGAGGGGACTACAATGAGCAGTTCTTC. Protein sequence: CASSQDLAGGDYNEQFF.

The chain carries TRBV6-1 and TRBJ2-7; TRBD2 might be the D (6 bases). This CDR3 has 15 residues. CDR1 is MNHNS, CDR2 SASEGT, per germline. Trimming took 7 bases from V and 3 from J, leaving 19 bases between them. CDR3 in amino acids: CASTPGDSDIYEQYF. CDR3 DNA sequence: TGTGCCAGCACGCCGGGGGACTCCGACATCTACGAGCAGTACTTC.

The CDR3 protein is CASKREDWYSSGEQFF. CDR3 coding DNA: TGTGCCAGCAAGAGGGAGGACTGGTACTCATCCGGTGAGCAGTTCTTC. This chain links TRBV9 with TRBJ2-1, with D perhaps TRBD2 (6 bases). The CDR3 consists of 16 residues. Trimming stripped 6 bases from V and 9 bases from J, with 25 bases between. Germline V gives CDR1 SGDLS, CDR2 YYNGEE.

The CDR3 DNA reads TGTGCCAGCAGTCCGACCTTGGGGCGCGATGGCTACACCTTC. Its protein product is CASSPTLGRDGYTF. The V gene is TRBV27, the J gene TRBJ1-2; D perhaps matches TRBD1 (5 bases). V was cut by 5 bases and J by 6 bases, with 16 bases left in between. Germline-derived CDR1 and CDR2 are MNHEY and SMNVEV (reference sequence). The CDR3 length is 14 residues.

The DNA for the CDR3 is TGCGCCAGCAGCCCTCTCGGGGTGCAAGGCTACACCTTC. It codes for CASSPLGVQGYTF. The chain is built from TRBV4-1 and TRBJ1-2; D ambiguous. The CDR3 contains 13 residues. Trimming left V 4 bases short and J 8 bases short, with 14 bases between. The germline V gene encodes CDR1 MGHRA and CDR2 YSYEKL.

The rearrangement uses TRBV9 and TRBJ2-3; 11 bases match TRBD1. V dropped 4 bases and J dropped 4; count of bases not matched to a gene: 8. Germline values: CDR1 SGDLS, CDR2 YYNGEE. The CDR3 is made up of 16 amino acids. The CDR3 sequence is CASSLKGTGGSDTQYF. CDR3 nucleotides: TGTGCCAGCAGCCTAAAGGGGACAGGGGGATCAGATACGCAGTATTTT.

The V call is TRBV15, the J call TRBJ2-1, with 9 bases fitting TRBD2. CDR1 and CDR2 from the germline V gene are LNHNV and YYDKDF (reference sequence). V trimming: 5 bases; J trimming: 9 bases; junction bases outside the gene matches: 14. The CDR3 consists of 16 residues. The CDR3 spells CATSPRGSGGVTEQFF. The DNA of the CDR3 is TGTGCCACCAGCCCTAGAGGTAGCGGGGGCGTCACTGAGCAGTTCTTC.

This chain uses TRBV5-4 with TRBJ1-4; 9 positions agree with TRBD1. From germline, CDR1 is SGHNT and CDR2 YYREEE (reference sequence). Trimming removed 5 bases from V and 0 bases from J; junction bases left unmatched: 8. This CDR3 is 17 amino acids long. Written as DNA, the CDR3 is TGTGCCAGCAGGCGGACAGGGGAGACCGCAACTAATGAAAAACTGTTTTTT. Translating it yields CASRRTGETATNEKLFF.

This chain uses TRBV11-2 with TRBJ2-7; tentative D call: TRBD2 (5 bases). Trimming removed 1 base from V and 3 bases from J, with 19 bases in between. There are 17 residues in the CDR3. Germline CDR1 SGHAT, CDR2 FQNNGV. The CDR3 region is CASSLAQAVAGDYEQYF. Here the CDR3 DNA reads TGTGCCAGCAGCTTAGCCCAAGCGGTCGCAGGAGACTACGAGCAGTACTTC.

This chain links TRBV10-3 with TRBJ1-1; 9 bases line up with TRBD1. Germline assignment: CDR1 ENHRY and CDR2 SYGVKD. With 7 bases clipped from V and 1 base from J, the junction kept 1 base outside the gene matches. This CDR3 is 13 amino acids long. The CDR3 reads CAIKGQGNTEAFF. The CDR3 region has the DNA TGTGCCATCAAGGGACAGGGGAACACTGAAGCTTTCTTT.

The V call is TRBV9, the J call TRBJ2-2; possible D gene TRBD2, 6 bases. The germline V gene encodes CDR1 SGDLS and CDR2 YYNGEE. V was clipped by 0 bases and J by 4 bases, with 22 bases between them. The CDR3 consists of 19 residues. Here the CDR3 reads CASSVAQVQQAAGTGELFF. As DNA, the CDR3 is TGTGCCAGCAGCGTAGCTCAGGTCCAGCAGGCAGCGGGCACCGGGGAGCTGTTTTTT. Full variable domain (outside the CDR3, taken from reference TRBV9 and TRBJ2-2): DSGVTQTPKHLITATGQRVTLRCSPRSGDLSVYWYQQSLDQGLQFLIQYYNGEERAKGNILERFSAQQFPDLHSELNLSSLELGDSALYFCASSVAQVQQAAGTGELFFGEGSRLTVL.

The CDR3 loop is CASSPTGPPGTQYF. In DNA form, the CDR3 reads TGTGCCAGCAGCCCGACAGGCCCCCCAGGGACCCAGTACTTC. The chain has TRBV6-5 and TRBJ2-5; D perhaps matches TRBD1 (6 bases). V gave up 6 bases and J gave up 7 bases, with 18 bases separating them. The germline CDR1 and CDR2 sequences are MNHEY and SVGAGI. This CDR3 has 14 residues.

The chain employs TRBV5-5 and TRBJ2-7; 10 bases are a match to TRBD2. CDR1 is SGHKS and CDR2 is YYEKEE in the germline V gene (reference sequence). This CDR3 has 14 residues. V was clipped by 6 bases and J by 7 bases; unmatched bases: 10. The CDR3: CASTVLAGLGEQYF. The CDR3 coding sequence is TGTGCCAGCACCGTACTAGCGGGGTTGGGAGAGCAGTACTTC.

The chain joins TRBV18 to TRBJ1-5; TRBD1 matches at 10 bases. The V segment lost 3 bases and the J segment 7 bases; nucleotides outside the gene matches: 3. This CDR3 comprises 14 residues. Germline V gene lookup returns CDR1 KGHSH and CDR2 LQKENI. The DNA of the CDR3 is TGTGCCAGCTCACCCGGGACAGGGGACCAGCCCCAGCATTTT. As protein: CASSPGTGDQPQHF.

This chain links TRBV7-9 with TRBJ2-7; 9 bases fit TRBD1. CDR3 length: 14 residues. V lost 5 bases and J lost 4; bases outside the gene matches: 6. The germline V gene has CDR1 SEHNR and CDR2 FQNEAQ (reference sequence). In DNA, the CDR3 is TGTGCCAGCAGCCCACGGGACAGGGAGTACGAGCAGTACTTC. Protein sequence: CASSPRDREYEQYF. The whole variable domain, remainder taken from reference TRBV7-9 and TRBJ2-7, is DTGVSQNPRHKITKRGQNVTFRCDPISEHNRLYWYRQTLGQGPEFLTYFQNEAQLEKSRLLSDRFSAERPKGSFSTLEIQRTEQGDSAMYLCASSPRDREYEQYFGPGTRLTVT.

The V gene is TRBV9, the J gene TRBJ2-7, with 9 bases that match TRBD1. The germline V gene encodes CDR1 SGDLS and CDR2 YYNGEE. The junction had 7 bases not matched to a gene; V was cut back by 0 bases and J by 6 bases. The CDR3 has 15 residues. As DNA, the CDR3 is TGTGCCAGCAGCGTAGCAATACAGGGGGCGAGCGAGCAGTACTTC. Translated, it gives CASSVAIQGASEQYF. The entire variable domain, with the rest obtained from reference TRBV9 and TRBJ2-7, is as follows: DSGVTQTPKHLITATGQRVTLRCSPRSGDLSVYWYQQSLDQGLQFLIQYYNGEERAKGNILERFSAQQFPDLHSELNLSSLELGDSALYFCASSVAIQGASEQYFGPGTRLTVT.

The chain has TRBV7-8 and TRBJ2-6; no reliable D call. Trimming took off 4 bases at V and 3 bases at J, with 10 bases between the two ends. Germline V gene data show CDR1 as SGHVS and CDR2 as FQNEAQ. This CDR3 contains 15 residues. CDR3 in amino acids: CASSSPGFGANVLTF. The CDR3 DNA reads TGTGCCAGCAGCTCGCCAGGCTTTGGGGCCAACGTCCTGACTTTC. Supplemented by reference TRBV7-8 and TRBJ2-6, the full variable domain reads GAGVSQSPRYKVAKRGQDVALRCDPISGHVSLFWYQQALGQGPEFLTYFQNEAQLDKSGLPSDRFFAERPEGSVSTLKIQRTQQEDSAVYLCASSSPGFGANVLTFGAGSRLTVL.

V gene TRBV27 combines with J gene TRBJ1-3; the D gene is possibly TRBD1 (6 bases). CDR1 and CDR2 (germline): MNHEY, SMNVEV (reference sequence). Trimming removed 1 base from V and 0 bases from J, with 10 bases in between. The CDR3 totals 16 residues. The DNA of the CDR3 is TGTGCCAGCAGTTTATTAGGGGGAAGCTCTGGAAACACCATATATTTT. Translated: CASSLLGGSSGNTIYF.

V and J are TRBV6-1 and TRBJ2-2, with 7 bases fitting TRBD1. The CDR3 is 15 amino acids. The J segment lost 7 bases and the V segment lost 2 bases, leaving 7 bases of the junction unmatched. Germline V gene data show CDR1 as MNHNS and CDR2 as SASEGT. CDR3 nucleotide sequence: TGTGCCAGCAGTGAACGACAGGGTACGGTCGGGGAGCTGTTTTTT. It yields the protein CASSERQGTVGELFF.

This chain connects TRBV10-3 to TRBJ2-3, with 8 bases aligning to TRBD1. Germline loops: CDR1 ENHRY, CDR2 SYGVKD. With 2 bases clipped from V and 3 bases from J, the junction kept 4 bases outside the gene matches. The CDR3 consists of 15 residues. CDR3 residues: CAISETGGRTDTQYF. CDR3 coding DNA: TGTGCCATCAGTGAGACAGGGGGGCGGACAGATACGCAGTATTTT.

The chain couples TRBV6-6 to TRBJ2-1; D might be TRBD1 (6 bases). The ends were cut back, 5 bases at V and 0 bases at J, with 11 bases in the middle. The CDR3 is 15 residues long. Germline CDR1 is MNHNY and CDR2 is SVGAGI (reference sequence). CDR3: CASSGQGSSYNEQFF. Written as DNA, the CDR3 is TGTGCCAGCAGTGGTCAGGGGAGCTCCTACAATGAGCAGTTCTTC.

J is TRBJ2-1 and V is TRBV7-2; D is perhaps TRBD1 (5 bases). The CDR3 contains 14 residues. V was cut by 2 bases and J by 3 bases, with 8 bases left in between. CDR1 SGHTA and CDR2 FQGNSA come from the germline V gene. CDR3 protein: CASSLRGSYNEQFF. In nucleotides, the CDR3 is TGTGCCAGCAGCTTAAGGGGCAGCTACAATGAGCAGTTCTTC. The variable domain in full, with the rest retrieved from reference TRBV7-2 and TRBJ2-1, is GAGVSQSPSNKVTEKGKDVELRCDPISGHTALYWYRQSLGQGLEFLIYFQGNSAPDKSGLPSDRFSAERTGGSVSTLTIQRTQQEDSAVYLCASSLRGSYNEQFFGPGTRLTVL.